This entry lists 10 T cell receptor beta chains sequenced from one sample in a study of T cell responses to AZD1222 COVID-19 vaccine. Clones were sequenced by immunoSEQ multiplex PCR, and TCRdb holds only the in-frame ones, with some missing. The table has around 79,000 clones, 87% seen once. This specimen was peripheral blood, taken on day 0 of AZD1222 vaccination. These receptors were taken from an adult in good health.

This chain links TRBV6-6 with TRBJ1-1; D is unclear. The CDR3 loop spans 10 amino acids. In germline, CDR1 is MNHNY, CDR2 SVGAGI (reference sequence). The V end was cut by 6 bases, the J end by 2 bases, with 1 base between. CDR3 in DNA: TGTGCCAGCAGAAACACTGAAGCTTTCTTT. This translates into CASRNTEAFF.

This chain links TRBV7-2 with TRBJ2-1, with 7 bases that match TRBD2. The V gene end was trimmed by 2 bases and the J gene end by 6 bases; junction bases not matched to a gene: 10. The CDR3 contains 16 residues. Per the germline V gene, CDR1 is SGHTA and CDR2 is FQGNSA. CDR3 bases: TGTGCCAGCAGCTTAAACAGCGGGACCCTTCGCAATGAGCAGTTCTTC. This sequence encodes CASSLNSGTLRNEQFF.

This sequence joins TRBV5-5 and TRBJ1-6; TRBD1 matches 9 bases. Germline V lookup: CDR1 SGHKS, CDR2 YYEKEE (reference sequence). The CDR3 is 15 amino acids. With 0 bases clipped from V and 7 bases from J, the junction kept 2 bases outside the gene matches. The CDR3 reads CASSLVGTGNSPLHF. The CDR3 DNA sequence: TGTGCCAGCAGCTTGGTCGGGACAGGGAATTCACCCCTCCACTTT.

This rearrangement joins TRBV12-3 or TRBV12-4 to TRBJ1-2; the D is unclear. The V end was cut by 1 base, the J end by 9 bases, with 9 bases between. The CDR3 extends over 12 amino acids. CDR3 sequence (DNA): TGTGCCAGCAGTTTAGGACTGAGGAGCTACACCTTC. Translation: CASSLGLRSYTF.

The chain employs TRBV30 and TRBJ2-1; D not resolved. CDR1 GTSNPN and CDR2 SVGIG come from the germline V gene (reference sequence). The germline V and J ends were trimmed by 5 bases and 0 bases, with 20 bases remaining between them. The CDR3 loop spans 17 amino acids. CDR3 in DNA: TGTGCCTGGTCCTTCTCAGGAGACACCCTCTCCTACAATGAGCAGTTCTTC. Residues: CAWSFSGDTLSYNEQFF.

The CDR3, as DNA: TGTGCCAGCAGTCTTGCCGGACAGCGCAATCAGCCCCAGCATTTT. Its translation is CASSLAGQRNQPQHF. The chain employs TRBV6-5 and TRBJ1-5; D possibly corresponds to TRBD1 (6 bases). The CDR3 contains 15 residues. Germline lookup yields CDR1 MNHEY and CDR2 SVGAGI. V lost 5 bases and J lost 2, with 13 bases in between.

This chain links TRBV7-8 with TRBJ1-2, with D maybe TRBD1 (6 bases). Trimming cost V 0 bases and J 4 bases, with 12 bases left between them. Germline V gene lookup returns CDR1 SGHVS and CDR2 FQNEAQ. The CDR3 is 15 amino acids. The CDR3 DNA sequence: TGTGCCAGCAGCTTAGCTGGCAGGGGACCCTATGGCTACACCTTC. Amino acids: CASSLAGRGPYGYTF.

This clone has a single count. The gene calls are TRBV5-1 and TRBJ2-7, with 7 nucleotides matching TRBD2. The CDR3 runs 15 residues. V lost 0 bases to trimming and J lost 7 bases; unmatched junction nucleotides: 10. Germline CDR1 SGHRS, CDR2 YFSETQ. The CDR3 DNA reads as TGCGCCAGCAGCTTGGTCGGGAGCGGGGCGAGGGAGCAGTACTTC. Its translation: CASSLVGSGAREQYF.

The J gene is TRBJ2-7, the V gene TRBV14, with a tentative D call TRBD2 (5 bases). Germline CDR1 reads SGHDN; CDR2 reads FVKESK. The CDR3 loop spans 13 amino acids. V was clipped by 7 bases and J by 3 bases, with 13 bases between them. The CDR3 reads CASTKSTNYEQYF. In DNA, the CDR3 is TGTGCCAGCACCAAGTCGACTAACTACGAGCAGTACTTC.

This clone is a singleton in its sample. The chain's CDR3 is CASSLVGGGGQYNSPLHF. The CDR3 bases are TGCGCCAGCAGCTTGGTAGGCGGCGGGGGACAGTATAATTCACCCCTCCACTTT. V gene TRBV5-1 combines with J gene TRBJ1-6; 7 bases are shared with TRBD1. With 0 bases clipped from V and 4 bases from J, the junction kept 10 bases outside the gene matches. The CDR3 is made up of 18 amino acids. The V gene's germline CDR1 is SGHRS and CDR2 YFSETQ. The variable domain in full, completed from reference TRBV5-1 and TRBJ1-6, reads KAGVTQTPRYLIKTRGQQVTLSCSPISGHRSVSWYQQTPGQGLQFLFEYFSETQRNKGNFPGRFSGRQFSNSRSEMNVSTLELGDSALYLCASSLVGGGGQYNSPLHFGNGTRLTVT.